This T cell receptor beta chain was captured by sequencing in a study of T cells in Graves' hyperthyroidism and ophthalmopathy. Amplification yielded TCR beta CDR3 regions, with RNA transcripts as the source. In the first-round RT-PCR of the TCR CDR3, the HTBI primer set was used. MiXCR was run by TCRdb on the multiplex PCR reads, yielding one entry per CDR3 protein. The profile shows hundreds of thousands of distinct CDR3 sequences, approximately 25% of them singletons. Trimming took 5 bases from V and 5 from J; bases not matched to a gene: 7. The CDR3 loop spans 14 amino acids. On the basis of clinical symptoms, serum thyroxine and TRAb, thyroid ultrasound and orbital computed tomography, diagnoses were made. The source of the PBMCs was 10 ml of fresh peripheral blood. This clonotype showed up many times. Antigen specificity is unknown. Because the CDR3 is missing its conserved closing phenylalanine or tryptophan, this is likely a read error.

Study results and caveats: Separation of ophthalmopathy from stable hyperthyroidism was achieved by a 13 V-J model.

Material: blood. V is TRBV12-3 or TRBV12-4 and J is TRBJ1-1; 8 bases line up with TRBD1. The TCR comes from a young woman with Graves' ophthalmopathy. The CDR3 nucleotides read TGTGCCAGCAGTCTCGGACAGGGTGGAACTGAAGCTTTCCTT. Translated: CASSLGQGGTEAFL.